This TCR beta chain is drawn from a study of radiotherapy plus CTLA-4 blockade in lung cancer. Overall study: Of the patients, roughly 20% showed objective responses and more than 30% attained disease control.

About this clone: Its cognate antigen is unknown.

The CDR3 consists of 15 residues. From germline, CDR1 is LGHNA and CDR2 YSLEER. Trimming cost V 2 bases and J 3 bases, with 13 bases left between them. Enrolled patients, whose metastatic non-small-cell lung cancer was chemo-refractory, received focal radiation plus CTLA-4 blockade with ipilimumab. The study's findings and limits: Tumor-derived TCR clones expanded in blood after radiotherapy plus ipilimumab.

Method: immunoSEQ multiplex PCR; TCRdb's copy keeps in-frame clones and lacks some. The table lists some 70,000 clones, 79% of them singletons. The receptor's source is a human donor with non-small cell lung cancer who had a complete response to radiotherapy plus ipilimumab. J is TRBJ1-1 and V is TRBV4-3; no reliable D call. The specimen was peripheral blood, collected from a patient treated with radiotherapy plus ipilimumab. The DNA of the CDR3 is TGCGCCAGCAGCCAATCTTTAGACGGTTACACTGAAGCTTTCTTT. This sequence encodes CASSQSLDGYTEAFF.